One and the same sample provided the 25 T cell receptor beta chains below, sequenced in a study of blood T cell repertoires in COVID-19. The protocol was immunoSEQ multiplex PCR, while the TCRdb copy is restricted to in-frame clones and leaves out a portion. The data hold 70,000 or so clones, with 86% observed a single time. Sequenced: peripheral blood. All receptors derive from a man over 45 with acute or convalescent COVID-19.

This clone was seen a single time. The chain is built from TRBV19 and TRBJ1-5, with a possible D match to TRBD1 (6 bases). V dropped 6 bases and J dropped 5 bases, with 11 bases sitting between them. This CDR3 contains 13 residues. Germline values: CDR1 LNHDA, CDR2 SQIVND (reference sequence). In DNA form, the CDR3 reads TGTGCCAGTAGGGACAGACCCCATCAGCCCCAGCATTTT. Its translation is CASRDRPHQPQHF.

The rearrangement joins TRBV11-2 to TRBJ1-1, with a possible D match to TRBD1 (5 bases). The germline CDR1 and CDR2 sequences are SGHAT and FQNNGV. The CDR3 is made up of 12 amino acids. Trimming shortened V by 5 bases and J by 2 bases, and 6 bases separated the two germline ends. The CDR3 is CASSQGNTEAFF. The CDR3 DNA reads TGTGCCAGCAGCCAGGGAAACACTGAAGCTTTCTTT.

The chain has TRBV5-6 and TRBJ1-6; 10 bases map to TRBD1. Trimming took 4 bases from V and 10 from J; bases not matched to a gene: 8. The length of the CDR3 is 15 residues. CDR1 SGHDT and CDR2 YYEEEE come from the germline V gene. DNA of the CDR3: TGTGCCAGCAGCCTGGGGACAGGGGCGGCATCACCCCTCCACTTT. Translating it yields CASSLGTGAASPLHF.

This clone has just a few counts. The J gene is TRBJ1-3, the V gene TRBV5-1; no clear D. Germline V CDR1 and CDR2: SGHRS, YFSETQ. CDR3 length: 16 amino acids. Trimming took 0 bases from V and 0 from J, leaving 10 bases between them. CDR3 region: CASSLADTSSGNTIYF. CDR3 sequence (DNA): TGCGCCAGCAGCTTGGCTGACACGTCCTCTGGAAACACCATATATTTT.

This sequence joins TRBV27 and TRBJ2-1; TRBD1 matches 9 bases. Germline CDR1 MNHEY, CDR2 SMNVEV (reference sequence). The CDR3 runs 15 residues. Germline trimming cut 6 bases from V and 2 bases from J; bases unmatched to any gene: 5. In nucleotides, the CDR3 is TGTGCCAGCAGCCGGGACAGGGACGCCTACAATGAGCAGTTCTTC. Protein product: CASSRDRDAYNEQFF.

V and J are TRBV28 and TRBJ2-1, with TRBD1 matching over 10 bases. From germline, CDR1 is MDHEN and CDR2 SYDVKM. With V trimmed by 5 bases and J by 4 bases, 5 bases remained unmatched. The CDR3 is made up of 15 amino acids. As DNA, the CDR3 is TGTGCCAGCAGTCCTGGACAGGGGGTTTACAATGAGCAGTTCTTC. It yields the protein CASSPGQGVYNEQFF.

The chain links TRBV10-1 to TRBJ2-1, with 11 bases lining up with TRBD2. V was pared by 9 bases and J by 3 bases, with 1 base of the junction left unmatched. The CDR3 contains 13 residues. Germline V lookup: CDR1 WNHNN, CDR2 SYGVQD (reference sequence). CDR3 in DNA: TGCGCCAGTGGACTAGCGGGCTACAATGAGCAGTTCTTC. It is translated as CASGLAGYNEQFF.

This sequence joins TRBV7-9 and TRBJ2-7; a possible D gene is TRBD2 (5 bases). This CDR3 contains 16 residues. Germline assignment: CDR1 SEHNR and CDR2 FQNEAQ (reference sequence). V lost 5 bases, J lost 2 bases, and 19 bases lay in between. The CDR3 protein is CASSPRGGPFTYEQYF. The CDR3 DNA follows: TGTGCCAGCAGCCCCCGCGGAGGACCCTTCACCTACGAGCAGTACTTC.

The chain couples TRBV30 to TRBJ2-1, with TRBD2 identical over 12 bases. CDR1 is GTSNPN and CDR2 is SVGIG in the germline V gene (reference sequence). This CDR3 has 13 amino acids. V lost 0 bases, J lost 14 bases, and 5 bases stayed unmatched. The CDR3 spells CAWSVTSGRPEFF. CDR3 nucleotides: TGTGCCTGGAGTGTAACTAGCGGGAGGCCGGAGTTCTTC.

The J gene is TRBJ1-2, the V gene TRBV5-6, with D perhaps TRBD1 (5 bases). The CDR3 sequence is 12 residues long. Deletions cut 3 bases from V and 7 bases from J, with 10 bases between. Germline CDR1 SGHDT, CDR2 YYEEEE. The CDR3: CASSSGHFGYTF. The CDR3 DNA is TGTGCCAGCAGCTCCGGACATTTTGGCTACACCTTC.

The chain couples TRBV11-2 to TRBJ1-2, with 10 nucleotides matching TRBD1. The CDR3 consists of 12 residues. The V segment lost 10 bases and the J segment 8 bases; nucleotides outside the gene matches: 7. Germline lookup yields CDR1 SGHAT and CDR2 FQNNGV. The CDR3 coding sequence is TGTGCCATTTCCGACAGGGGGCAAGGCTACACCTTC. This sequence encodes CAISDRGQGYTF.

The chain carries TRBV7-8 and TRBJ1-1; D may be TRBD1 (6 bases). The V gene's germline CDR1 is SGHVS and CDR2 FQNEAQ. The CDR3 totals 18 residues. V shed 3 bases and J shed 3 bases, with 23 bases lying between them. In nucleotides, the CDR3 is TGTGCCAGCAGCTTTGATTTCGTGGCCAGGGGATTAGACACTGAAGCTTTCTTT. Translation: CASSFDFVARGLDTEAFF.

J is TRBJ1-6 and V is TRBV10-2; TRBD1 matches at 7 bases. Germline V gene data show CDR1 as WSHSY and CDR2 as SAAADI. This CDR3 region has 16 residues. V gave up 6 bases and J gave up 7 bases; unmatched junction bases: 12. The CDR3 loop is CASRATGVNYNSPLHF. In DNA, the CDR3 is TGCGCCAGCAGGGCTACAGGGGTAAATTACAATTCACCCCTCCACTTT.

The gene calls are TRBV15 and TRBJ2-1; TRBD2 aligns across 9 bases. Germline V gene data show CDR1 as LNHNV and CDR2 as YYDKDF (reference sequence). This CDR3 is 17 amino acids long. V shed 1 base, J shed 1 base, and the junction held 5 bases outside the gene matches. This CDR3 reads CATSRAERGASYNEQFF. The DNA of the CDR3 is TGTGCCACCAGCAGAGCCGAGCGGGGGGCATCCTACAATGAGCAGTTCTTC.

The chain uses TRBV6-5 and TRBJ2-5; D is ambiguous. This CDR3 is 13 amino acids long. Germline CDR1 and CDR2: MNHEY and SVGAGI. The V end lost 6 bases, the J end lost 5 bases, and 13 bases lay between the germline ends. The CDR3 reads CASSSVTRETQYF. The DNA for the CDR3 is TGTGCCAGCAGCAGTGTGACCAGGGAGACCCAGTACTTC.

This clone was recorded only once. This chain joins TRBV15 and TRBJ2-7, with 8 bases aligning to TRBD2. Per germline, CDR1 LNHNV and CDR2 YYDKDF (reference sequence). This CDR3 spans 16 amino acids. With 1 base clipped from V and 5 bases from J, the junction kept 10 bases outside the gene matches. The CDR3 sequence: CATSRGPSGRFDEQYF. Written as DNA, the CDR3 is TGTGCCACCAGCAGAGGGCCCAGCGGGAGATTCGACGAGCAGTACTTC.

The CDR3 region has the DNA TGTGCCAGCAGTTGGGGACTAGCGGGGTTCAACGAGCAGTACTTC. Translation gives CASSWGLAGFNEQYF. V is TRBV27 and J is TRBJ2-7; the match to TRBD2 covers 13 bases. Germline V gives CDR1 MNHEY, CDR2 SMNVEV (reference sequence). CDR3 length: 15 amino acids. V was pared by 4 bases and J by 5 bases, with 5 bases of the junction left unmatched.

This clone was seen more than once but under ten times. The rearrangement joins TRBV9 to TRBJ1-5; the D is unclear. The V gene's germline CDR1 is SGDLS and CDR2 YYNGEE. Trimming shortened V by 2 bases and J by 3 bases, and 6 bases separated the two germline ends. The CDR3 has 13 residues. CDR3 sequence (DNA): TGTGCCAGCAGCGTGGGAGACAATCAGCCCCAGCATTTT. It codes for CASSVGDNQPQHF.

V usage is TRBV29-1 and J usage is TRBJ1-4, with TRBD1 matching over 8 bases. Trimming removed 4 bases from V and 7 bases from J; junction bases left unmatched: 5. Germline CDR1 is SQVTM and CDR2 is ANQGSEA. This CDR3 spans 13 amino acids. CDR3 loop: CSVGQGITEKLFF. Written as DNA, the CDR3 is TGCAGCGTTGGACAGGGGATTACTGAAAAACTGTTTTTT. Full variable domain (outside the CDR3, taken from reference TRBV29-1 and TRBJ1-4): SAVISQKPSRDICQRGTSLTIQCQVDSQVTMMFWYRQQPGQSLTLIATANQGSEATYESGFVIDKFPISRPNLTFSTLTVSNMSPEDSSIYLCSVGQGITEKLFFGSGTQLSVL.

The chain uses TRBV5-1 and TRBJ2-1, with 7 bases that match TRBD2. Germline values: CDR1 SGHRS, CDR2 YFSETQ. With V trimmed by 0 bases and J by 7 bases, 10 bases remained unmatched. CDR3 length: 16 residues. CDR3 sequence reads: CASSLAGGGPGNEQFF. The DNA for the CDR3 is TGCGCCAGCAGCTTGGCTGGGGGAGGGCCGGGAAATGAGCAGTTCTTC.

The chain carries TRBV24-1 and TRBJ1-5; 9 bases map to TRBD1. The V segment lost 4 bases and the J segment 6 bases; nucleotides outside the gene matches: 9. This CDR3 comprises 16 residues. Germline loops: CDR1 KGHDR, CDR2 SFDVKD. The CDR3 spells CATSDPGTGQGQPQHF. In nucleotides, the CDR3 is TGTGCCACCAGTGACCCCGGGACAGGGCAGGGTCAGCCCCAGCATTTT.

V usage is TRBV28 and J usage is TRBJ2-7; D is possibly TRBD2 (5 bases). The CDR3 has 13 amino acids. CDR1 and CDR2 from the germline V gene are MDHEN and SYDVKM. V was clipped by 5 bases and J by 6 bases, with 14 bases between them. As DNA, the CDR3 is TGTGCCAGCAGTCTAACGACGGGGTTCGAGCAGTACTTC. This codes for CASSLTTGFEQYF.

The CDR3 is CASSYSRTGNTEAFF. CDR3 bases: TGTGCCAGCAGTTACTCGAGGACAGGGAACACTGAAGCTTTCTTT. This rearrangement joins TRBV6-5 to TRBJ1-1, with 7 bases fitting TRBD1. Germline loops: CDR1 MNHEY, CDR2 SVGAGI. V lost 0 bases to trimming and J lost 1 base; unmatched junction nucleotides: 2. CDR3 length: 15 residues.

The chain carries TRBV15 and TRBJ2-1, with 9 positions matching TRBD2. The CDR3 contains 15 residues. Unmatched junction bases numbered 1, after V lost 0 bases and J lost 4 bases. The germline V gene has CDR1 LNHNV and CDR2 YYDKDF (reference sequence). This CDR3 reads CATSREAGGYNEQFF. The DNA for the CDR3 is TGTGCCACCAGCAGAGAAGCGGGGGGTTACAATGAGCAGTTCTTC.

V gene TRBV7-9 combines with J gene TRBJ1-2; D possibly corresponds to TRBD1 (5 bases). V was trimmed by 5 bases and J by 6 bases, leaving 19 bases between them. The CDR3 has 15 residues. Germline values: CDR1 SEHNR, CDR2 FQNEAQ (reference sequence). The DNA for the CDR3 is TGTGCCAGCAGCCTTCAGGGAACTCCCAGAGATGGCTACACCTTC. Translation gives CASSLQGTPRDGYTF.